This TCR beta chain was sequenced during a study of blood T cell repertoires in COVID-19. Germline CDR1 and CDR2: MGHRA and YSYEKL. The CDR3 runs to 18 residues. Trimming at V came to 4 bases and at J to 3 bases, leaving 15 bases not matched to a gene. The protocol was immunoSEQ multiplex PCR, while the TCRdb copy is restricted to in-frame clones and leaves out a portion. The sample records some 250,000 clones, 85% to 90% being singletons. The sample consisted of PBMCs or T cells enriched from blood (not recorded which). The rearrangement uses TRBV4-1 and TRBJ1-5; 7 positions agree with TRBD1. The receptor's source is a man aged 35 to 55 who had recovered from COVID-19. CDR3 bases: TGCGCCAGCAGCCGTACTGAACTAACAGGGGCAATCAATCAGCCCCAGCATTTT. It translates to CASSRTELTGAINQPQHF.